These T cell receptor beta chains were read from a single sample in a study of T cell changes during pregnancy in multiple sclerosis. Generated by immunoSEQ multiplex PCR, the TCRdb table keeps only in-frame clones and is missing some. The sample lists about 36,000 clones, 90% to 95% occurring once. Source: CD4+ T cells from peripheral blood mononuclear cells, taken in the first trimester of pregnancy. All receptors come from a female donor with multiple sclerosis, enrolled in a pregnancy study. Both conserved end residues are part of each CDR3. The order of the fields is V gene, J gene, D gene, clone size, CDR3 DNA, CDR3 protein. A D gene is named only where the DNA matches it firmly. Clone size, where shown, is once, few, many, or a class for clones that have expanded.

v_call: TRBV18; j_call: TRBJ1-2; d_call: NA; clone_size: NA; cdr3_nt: TGTGCCAGCTCACTAAGTAGCCTCGACGGTGGCTACACCTTC; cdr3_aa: CASSLSSLDGGYTF
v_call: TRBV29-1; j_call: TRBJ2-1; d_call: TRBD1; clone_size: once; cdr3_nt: TGCAGCGCTAAGGGGACAGGGGGTCACAATGAGCAGTTCTTC; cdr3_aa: CSAKGTGGHNEQFF
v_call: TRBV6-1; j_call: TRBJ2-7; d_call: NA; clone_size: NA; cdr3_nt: TGTGCCAGCACCGTAGGCGGGACAGCGCACGAGCAGTACTTC; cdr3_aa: CASTVGGTAHEQYF
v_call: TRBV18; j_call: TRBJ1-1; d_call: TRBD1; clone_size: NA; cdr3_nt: TGTGCCAGCTCAGACCGAGGACAGGGGAGAACTGAAGCTTTCTTT; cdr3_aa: CASSDRGQGRTEAFF
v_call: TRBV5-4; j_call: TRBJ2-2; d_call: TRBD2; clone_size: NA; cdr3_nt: TGTGCCAGCAGCTTAGTAGCGGGAGGGCCCGGGGAGCTGTTTTTT; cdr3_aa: CASSLVAGGPGELFF
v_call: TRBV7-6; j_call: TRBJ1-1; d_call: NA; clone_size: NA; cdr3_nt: TGTGCCAGCAGCACCACCCCAGGGCAGGGGCTGAACACTGAAGCTTTCTTT; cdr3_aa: CASSTTPGQGLNTEAFF
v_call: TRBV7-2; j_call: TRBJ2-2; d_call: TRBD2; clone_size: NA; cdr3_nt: TGTGCCAGCAGCTTAGGGGGAGGGCCAACCGGGGAGCTGTTTTTT; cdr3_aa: CASSLGGGPTGELFF
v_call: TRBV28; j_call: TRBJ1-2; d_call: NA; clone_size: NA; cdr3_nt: TGTGCCAGCAGTTCGGGAAGCTATGGCTACACCTTC; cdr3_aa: CASSSGSYGYTF
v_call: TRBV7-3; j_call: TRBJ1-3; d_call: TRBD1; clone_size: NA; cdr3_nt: TGTGCCAGCAGCTTAATGGGACAGGGAGTCTCTGGAAACACCATATATTTT; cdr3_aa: CASSLMGQGVSGNTIYF
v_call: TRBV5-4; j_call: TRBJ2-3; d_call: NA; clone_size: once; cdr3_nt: TGTGCCAGCAGCTTTAGGGGTGCCGCAGATACGCAGTATTTT; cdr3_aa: CASSFRGAADTQYF
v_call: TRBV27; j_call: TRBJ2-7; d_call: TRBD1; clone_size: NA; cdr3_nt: TGTGCCAGCAGTTTAAGGGGGACAGGGGAAAAAAACCACGAGCAGTACTTC; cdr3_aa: CASSLRGTGEKNHEQYF
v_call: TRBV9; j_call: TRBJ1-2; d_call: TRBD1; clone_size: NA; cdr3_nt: TGTGCCAGCAGCGTGACTAAAGCAGGGGGCCAGTGGAACTATGGCTACACCTTC; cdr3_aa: CASSVTKAGGQWNYGYTF
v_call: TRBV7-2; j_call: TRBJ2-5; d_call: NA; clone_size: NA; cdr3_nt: TGTGCCAGCAGCTCCGACAGACAAGAGACCCAGTACTTC; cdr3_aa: CASSSDRQETQYF
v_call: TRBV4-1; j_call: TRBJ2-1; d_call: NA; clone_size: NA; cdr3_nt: TGCGCCAGCAGCCACGCAGGGTCCTACAATGAGCAGTTCTTC; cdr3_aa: CASSHAGSYNEQFF
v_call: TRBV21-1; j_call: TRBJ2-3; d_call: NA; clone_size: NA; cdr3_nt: TGTGCCAGCCGCCTCCGGAGGGCTAGCGGGGGCCCTATTAGAGATACGCAGTATTTT; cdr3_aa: CASRLRRASGGPIRDTQYF
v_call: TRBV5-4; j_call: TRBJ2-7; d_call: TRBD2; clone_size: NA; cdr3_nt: TGTGCCAGCAGCTTAGGCGGGAGTAGGAACGAGCAGTACTTC; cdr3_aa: CASSLGGSRNEQYF
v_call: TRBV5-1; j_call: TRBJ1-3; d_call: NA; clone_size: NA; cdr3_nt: TGCGCCAGCAGCTTCGGGGGGGCTAATGGAAACACCATATATTTT; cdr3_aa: CASSFGGANGNTIYF
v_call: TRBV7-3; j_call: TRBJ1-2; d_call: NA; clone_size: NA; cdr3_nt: TGTGCCAGCAGCCCAGGCGGGGCGGGTGGCTACACCTTC; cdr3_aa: CASSPGGAGGYTF
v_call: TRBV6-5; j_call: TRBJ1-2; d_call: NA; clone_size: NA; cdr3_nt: TGTGCCAGCGGGAAACCCGACAGAACTAACTATGGCTACACCTTC; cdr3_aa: CASGKPDRTNYGYTF
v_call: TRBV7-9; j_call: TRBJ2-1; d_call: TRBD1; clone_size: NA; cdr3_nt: TGTGCCAGCAGCGGGGACAGTCTCTCATACAATGAGCAGTTCTTC; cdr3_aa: CASSGDSLSYNEQFF
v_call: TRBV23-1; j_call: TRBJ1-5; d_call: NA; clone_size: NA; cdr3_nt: TGCGCCAGCACCCAGGGGAATAGCAATCAGCCCCAGCATTTT; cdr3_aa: CASTQGNSNQPQHF
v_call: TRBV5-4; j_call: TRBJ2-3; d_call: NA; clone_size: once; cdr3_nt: TGTGCCAGCAGCTTGGGGGCCGACAGGGATACGCAGTATTTT; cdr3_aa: CASSLGADRDTQYF
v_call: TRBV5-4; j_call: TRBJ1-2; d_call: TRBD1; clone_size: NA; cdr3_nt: TGTGCCAGCAAATCGACAGGGATTTGGGATGGCTACACCTTC; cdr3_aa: CASKSTGIWDGYTF
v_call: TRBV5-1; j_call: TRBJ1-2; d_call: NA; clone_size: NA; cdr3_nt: TGCGCCAGCAGCTCCAACATAGACAGGCCCGGGGGCTACACCTTC; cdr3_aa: CASSSNIDRPGGYTF
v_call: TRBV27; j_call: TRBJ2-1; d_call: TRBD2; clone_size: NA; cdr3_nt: TGTGCCATTAGATCGACTAGCAATTTCAATGAGCAGTTCTTC; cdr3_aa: CAIRSTSNFNEQFF
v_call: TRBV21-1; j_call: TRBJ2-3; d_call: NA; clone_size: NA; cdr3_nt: TGTGCCAGCACCCCGCGGGTGGTCACCGGGACAGGGGGTCCGGCAGATACGCAGTATTTT; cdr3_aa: CASTPRVVTGTGGPADTQYF
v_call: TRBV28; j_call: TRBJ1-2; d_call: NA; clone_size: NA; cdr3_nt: TGTGCCAGCAGTTTGCCCAATTTCGGTGGCTACACCTTC; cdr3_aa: CASSLPNFGGYTF
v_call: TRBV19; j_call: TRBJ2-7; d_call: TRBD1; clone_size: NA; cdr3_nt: TGTGCCAGTAGTAGTACAGGGGGCATGTACGAGCAGTACTTC; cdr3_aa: CASSSTGGMYEQYF
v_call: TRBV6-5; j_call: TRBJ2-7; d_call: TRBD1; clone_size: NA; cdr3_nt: TGTGCCAGCAGGGCAGGACAGGGTGTAAACTACGAGCAGTACTTC; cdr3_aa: CASRAGQGVNYEQYF
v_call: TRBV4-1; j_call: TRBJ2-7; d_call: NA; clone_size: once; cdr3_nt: TGCGCCAGCAGCCAACTAGCGAGGACAGGTCCCTTGGAGCAGTACTTC; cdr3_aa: CASSQLARTGPLEQYF
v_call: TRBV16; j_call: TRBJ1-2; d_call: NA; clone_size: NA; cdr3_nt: TGTGCCAGCAGTCCAAATAACTATGGCTACACCTTC; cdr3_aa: CASSPNNYGYTF
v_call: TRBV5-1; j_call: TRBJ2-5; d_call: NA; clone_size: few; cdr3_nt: TGCGCCAGCAGCTTGGCCGGAGGGGAGGTAGCGTCCCAGTACTTC; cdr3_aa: CASSLAGGEVASQYF
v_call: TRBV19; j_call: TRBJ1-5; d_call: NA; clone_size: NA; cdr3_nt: TGTGCCAGTAGTTTCCGGGGGACCAATCAGCCCCAGCATTTT; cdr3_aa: CASSFRGTNQPQHF
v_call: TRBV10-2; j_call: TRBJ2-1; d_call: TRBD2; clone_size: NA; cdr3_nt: TGCGCCAGCAGGATGACTAGCGGGGCTTACAATGAGCAGTTCTTC; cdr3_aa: CASRMTSGAYNEQFF
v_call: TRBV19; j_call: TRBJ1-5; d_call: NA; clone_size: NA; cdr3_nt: TGTGCCAGTAGTATAGTAAGGGGCACTAGCAATCAGCCCCAGCATTTT; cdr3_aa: CASSIVRGTSNQPQHF
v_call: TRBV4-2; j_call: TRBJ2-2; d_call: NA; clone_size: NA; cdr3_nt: TGTGCCAGCAGCCAAGATACAGGGAACACCGGGGAGCTGTTTTTT; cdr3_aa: CASSQDTGNTGELFF
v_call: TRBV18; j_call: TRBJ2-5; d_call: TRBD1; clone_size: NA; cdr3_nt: TGTGCCAGCTCACCGATTGACAGGGGGCCGGAGACCCAGTACTTC; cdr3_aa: CASSPIDRGPETQYF
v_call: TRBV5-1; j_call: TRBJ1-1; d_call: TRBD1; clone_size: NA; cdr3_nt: TGCGCCAGCAGCCCGGGACAGCGATTAATGAACACTGAAGCTTTCTTT; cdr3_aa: CASSPGQRLMNTEAFF
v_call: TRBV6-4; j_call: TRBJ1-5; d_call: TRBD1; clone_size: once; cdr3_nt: TGTGCCAGCAGTAGTACACCACAGGGGGATCAGCCCCAGCATTTT; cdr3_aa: CASSSTPQGDQPQHF